This T cell receptor beta chain appears in the sequencing data of a study of cytomegalovirus exposure and HLA in healthy donors. Overall study context: Out of 300 to 500 genotyped donors, roughly 83% belonged to the Caucasian-associated ancestry cluster. Study-level findings and limits: A missense variant in DCLRE1C was later tied to TCR beta V- and J-gene trimming. The study put under 200 TCR beta chains on its list as cytomegalovirus-associated.

In the case of this clone: Its antigen is unidentified.

The CDR3 contains 15 residues. Germline CDR1 reads SGHDT; CDR2 reads YYEEEE. V gave up 3 bases and J gave up 7 bases; unmatched junction bases: 5. PCR used 60 Vbeta primers and 13 Jbeta primers. The assay was immunoSEQ multiplex PCR, and TCRdb's table has in-frame clones only and misses some. The data hold under 150,000 clones, with under 90% observed a single time. The TCR originated in a woman in her 40s in good health and CMV-seronegative. The sequencing input was PBMCs. The chain recombines TRBV5-6 with TRBJ1-6, with 9 nucleotides matching TRBD1. The CDR3 loop is CASSSTGTGNSPLHF. CDR3 coding DNA: TGTGCCAGCAGCTCGACCGGGACAGGGAATTCACCCCTCCACTTT.